This T cell receptor (beta chain) was recorded in a study of cytotoxic CD8 clonotypes in ibrutinib-treated CLL (dated by TCRdb to about 2021). A note on the overall study: The cohort included roughly 15 treatment-naive and about a dozen relapsed/refractory patients; about 18 were IGHV unmutated. Samples at response were collected after a median of about twelve months of treatment, with a range of 6 to 36 months. Cryopreserved peripheral blood mononuclear cells were collected before treatment, at response, and at either disease progression or sustained remission. Responses were partial in around 24 patients and complete in 2; after median approximately 5.5 years follow-up, some 14 stayed in remission and around 12 progressed. Every sample from remission and from progressive disease was obtained while the patients were still on ibrutinib. Of the 70 to 100 people in the trial, some 28 had longitudinal samples available. Samples averaged about 260,000 productive templates and 94,082 productive rearrangements.

On a MiSeq, deep resolution sequencing aimed for a depth between 1 in 1 million and 1 in 200,000 T cells, with each clonotype covered 10x on average. The immunoSEQ hsTCRB Kit was used to generate the TCR beta libraries. The study's own analysis went as follows. ImmunoSEQ Data Assistant and ImmunoSEQ Analyzer were used for data analysis, and V, D and J genes were assigned according to IMGT definitions. Clonality, with values ranging from 0 to 1, was calculated as one minus the normalized Shannon entropy of productive rearrangement frequencies. Public clonotype analysis was restricted to overrepresented clonotypes comprising at least 0.05% of each patient's repertoire. Approximately 13 age-matched healthy donor repertoires from immuneACCESS served as clonality controls. In TCRdb, the immuneACCESS table is reduced to in-frame sequences with V and J assigned. These tables do not hold every clone; where another copy was compared, an unresolved V gene accounts for under half, and the others remain unexplained. Clone size and the V and J calls come from that table; the DNA yielded D and trimming. The sample has 35,000 to 55,000 clones on record, 69% of them singletons. Clones ranked in the top ten supply 9.5% to 15% of the sample.

Study-level results and caveats: Baseline clonality exceeded that of age-matched healthy donors and correlated strongly with circulating CD8+ T-cell counts. Public clonotypes were rare and either shrank or stayed stable during treatment, and the rise in clonality at ibrutinib response reflected expansion of private clonotypes. An increase in clonality was observed at ibrutinib response, with clonality remaining stable during sustained remission and falling back toward baseline at progression. Lymph node repertoires were not examined, and the timing of sampling was not matched between patients in sustained remission and those whose disease progressed.

As to this clone: Its antigen remains unidentified. Base qualities are missing; no much larger clone stands one base away.

This specimen's time point label, interpreted: 12 to 13 months on ibrutinib. For TCR beta library preparation, approximately 2 micrograms of genomic DNA were extracted from the cryopreserved PBMCs. Longitudinal blood samples from CLL patients on ibrutinib monotherapy underwent high-throughput TCR beta sequencing. The patients were enrolled in a single-center, open-label phase 2 trial of ibrutinib monotherapy. The CDR1 and CDR2 encoded by the germline V gene are MDHEN and SYDVKM. Trimming costs V 8 bases and J 8 bases, and their ends lie 12 bases apart. The CDR3 has 12 amino acids, counting the end cysteine and phenylalanine. Only the CDR3 portion is preserved as DNA: 36 bases, with reading frame beginning at the first base.

In this chain, TRBV28 is recombined with TRBJ1-4; the D gene is perhaps TRBD1, from 6 matching bases. This clonotype was obtained from a human donor with chronic lymphocytic leukemia. The sample consisted of PBMCs, taken after 12 months of ibrutinib treatment. The CDR3 reads CASGRTEEKLFF. The DNA is as follows: TGTGCCAGCGGGAGGACAGAAGAAAAACTGTTTTTT.